This T cell receptor (beta chain) was observed in a study of shared clonotypes between healthy human individuals. The CDR3 is 15 amino acids. Trimming cost V 0 bases and J 0 bases, with 7 bases left between them. Germline CDR1 is SGHTA and CDR2 is FQGTGA. Study outcomes and limitations: Blood alone was sampled, and tissue repertoires likely differ.

This clone is a singleton in its sample. Its antigen remains unknown. Using immunoSEQ multiplex PCR, the repertoire was profiled, and TCRdb retains in-frame clones only, with some absent. The data show more than 550,000 clones, 72% seen once. Division of CD4+ cells produced a CD45RA+ naive subset and a CD45RA-negative memory subset. Sequenced sample: memory CD4+ T cells sorted from blood. Subset denoted: CD45RA-negative fraction. This TCR came from a woman between 25 and 40 years old in good health. The V and J genes are TRBV7-3 and TRBJ2-3; D is uncertain. CDR3 in DNA: TGTGCCAGCAGCTTAACTTTGCGGAGCACAGATACGCAGTATTTT. This gives the protein CASSLTLRSTDTQYF.